Listed below are T cell receptor beta chains from one sample, sequenced in a study of T-cell reconstitution after alpha-beta-depleted transplantation in children. TCRdb called the PCR reads again in MiXCR, with one record for every CDR3 protein. The data show about 300,000 distinct CDR3 sequences, with roughly 8.2% seen just once and over 7.5% held by the top ten. The sequences come from peripheral blood, collected 360 days after TCRalphabeta/CD19-depleted stem cell transplant. Receptors originate from a female patient between 2 and 15 years old who had a stem cell transplant for Fanconi anemia, so the T cells may come from the graft donor. Each CDR3 is given with its conserved first and last residue. D genes are given only for firm matches. For some rows the clone size is stated as once, few or many, or as a class when expanded; others skip it.

J gene: TRBJ1-2
V gene: TRBV5-1
D gene: -
clone size: many
CDR3 DNA: TGCGCCAGCAGCTTGGACAGGGATTACTATGGCTACACCTTC
CDR3 protein: CASSLDRDYYGYTF

J gene: TRBJ2-1
V gene: TRBV3-1
D gene: -
clone size: many
CDR3 DNA: TGTGCCAGCAGCCAACCATATGTAGTTGAGCAGTTCTTC
CDR3 protein: CASSQPYVVEQFF

J gene: TRBJ2-1
V gene: TRBV4-2
D gene: -
clone size: few
CDR3 DNA: TGTGCCAGCAGCCAAGTAGTGTACAATGAGCAGTTCTTC
CDR3 protein: CASSQVVYNEQFF

J gene: TRBJ2-4
V gene: TRBV6-2/TRBV6-3
D gene: -
clone size: many
CDR3 DNA: TGTGCCAGCAGTTACCTGGGCAGGGGAAACATTCAGTACTTC
CDR3 protein: CASSYLGRGNIQYF

J gene: TRBJ1-2
V gene: TRBV19
D gene: TRBD1
clone size: -
CDR3 DNA: TGTGCCAGTACGAGTACAGGGGCTTATTATGGCTACACCTTC
CDR3 protein: CASTSTGAYYGYTF

J gene: TRBJ1-2
V gene: TRBV28
D gene: -
clone size: few
CDR3 DNA: TGTGCCAGCTCAGTTTCGGGGGAAGGTCCCTATGGCTACACCTTC
CDR3 protein: CASSVSGEGPYGYTF

J gene: TRBJ1-2
V gene: TRBV7-2
D gene: -
clone size: -
CDR3 DNA: TGTGCCAGCAGTAAATACGGGGGTCTTCGTAACTATGGCTACACCTTC
CDR3 protein: CASSKYGGLRNYGYTF

J gene: TRBJ2-7
V gene: TRBV20-1
D gene: -
clone size: many
CDR3 DNA: TGCAGTGCCTCTCTCGAGGACAGAAGCTACGAGCAGTACTTC
CDR3 protein: CSASLEDRSYEQYF

J gene: TRBJ2-6
V gene: TRBV7-8
D gene: TRBD1
clone size: many
CDR3 DNA: TGTGCCAGCAGCAAACGTACAGGGGGCCGTTCTGGGGCCAACGTCCTGACTTTC
CDR3 protein: CASSKRTGGRSGANVLTF

J gene: TRBJ1-2
V gene: TRBV3-1
D gene: TRBD1
clone size: -
CDR3 DNA: TGTGCCAGCAGCCAAGAAAGGGGGCGATCGGATTATGGCTACACCTTC
CDR3 protein: CASSQERGRSDYGYTF

J gene: TRBJ1-5
V gene: TRBV6-1
D gene: -
clone size: many
CDR3 DNA: TGTGCCAGCAGTGAGGGTTACAATCAGCCCCAGCATTTT
CDR3 protein: CASSEGYNQPQHF

J gene: TRBJ2-1
V gene: TRBV10-3
D gene: TRBD2
clone size: many
CDR3 DNA: TGTGCCATCGGAGATACTAGCGGGAGAAATGGAAATGAGCAGTTCTTC
CDR3 protein: CAIGDTSGRNGNEQFF

J gene: TRBJ2-1
V gene: TRBV5-1
D gene: TRBD2
clone size: many
CDR3 DNA: TGCGCCAGCAGCTTGGTAAAGCGGGAGTGGGCCAATGAGCAGTTCTTC
CDR3 protein: CASSLVKREWANEQFF

J gene: TRBJ2-3
V gene: TRBV20-1
D gene: -
clone size: -
CDR3 DNA: TGCAGTGCTCCACCTGTCTGGAGGGGAGGCCCAGATACGCAGTATTTT
CDR3 protein: CSAPPVWRGGPDTQYF

J gene: TRBJ1-2
V gene: TRBV28
D gene: TRBD1
clone size: many
CDR3 DNA: TGTGCCAGCAGGGGGACAGGGAACTATGGCTACACCTTC
CDR3 protein: CASRGTGNYGYTF

J gene: TRBJ1-2
V gene: TRBV5-1
D gene: -
clone size: many
CDR3 DNA: TGCGCCAGCAGCTTGGCTCCACGGCAGGATGGCTACACCTTC
CDR3 protein: CASSLAPRQDGYTF

J gene: TRBJ2-3
V gene: TRBV7-3
D gene: TRBD2
clone size: many
CDR3 DNA: TGTGCCAGCAGCTCACGGACTAGCCCAGATACGCAGTATTTT
CDR3 protein: CASSSRTSPDTQYF